This T cell receptor (beta chain) originates from a study of T cell responses to AZD1222 COVID-19 vaccine. Findings of the study overall: Spike-specific TCR depth and breadth grew after two AZD1222 doses. Sampling that yielded the repertoires occurred only after the peak T cell response. Distributed over spike, vaccine-associated CD4 TCRs predominated at 160-218 and 743-854.

Turning to this clone: What it recognizes is unknown.

Pooled samples include second doses given at about 4 or 12 weeks. Trimming pared 5 bases from V and 4 bases from J, leaving 11 bases between. The CDR3 spans 13 residues. CDR1 and CDR2 from the germline V gene are SGHAT and FQDESV (reference sequence). Profiled with immunoSEQ multiplex PCR; TCRdb holds only in-frame clones, not every one. The sample yields over 100,000 clones, roughly 91% seen once. The chain uses TRBV11-1 and TRBJ1-1, with D possibly TRBD1 on 5 matching bases. The sample consisted of peripheral blood, taken 28 days after the second AZD1222 dose. This clonotype originated in an adult who received the AZD1222 COVID-19 vaccine. The CDR3 nucleotides read TGTGCCAGCAGCAAACGTGGGGGCACTGAAGCTTTCTTT. Protein: CASSKRGGTEAFF.